The text below deals with one TCR beta chain. The target of this receptor is not known. Base qualities are not recorded, but no much larger clone differs from it by a single base. Libraries were made using the immunoSEQ multiplex PCR assay. Rearranged TCR beta chain sequences were amplified using the hsTCRB Kit according to the manufacturer's protocol. Sequencing of TCRB libraries was carried out on an Illumina MiSeq. As for the authors' bioinformatics: The kit vendor's proprietary platform handled demultiplexing, trimming and gene mapping. Here the immuneACCESS table is served through TCRdb, limited to in-frame sequences with V and J called. Missing clones are a known gap in these copies; in checked studies unresolved V genes cover under half, and the rest lacks a known reason. The V and J calls and the clone size are those of that table, but D and trimming were determined from the DNA. In this sample the table shows roughly 34,000 clones, approximately 53% of which occur a single time. The ten largest clones add up to 9.5% to 12% of the sample.

Explained via the paper, the time point label denotes: week 5, during vaccination. Every vaccine dose consisted of 300 ug of a 20-mer mutant IDH1 peptide in Montanide, administered subcutaneously together with topical imiquimod. Newly diagnosed WHO grade 3 or 4 IDH1-mutant astrocytomas showing loss of nuclear ATRX were present in the donors. The samples were drawn from NOA16, a multicentre, single-arm, open-label phase I trial in Germany that tested a mutant IDH1 peptide vaccine in humans for the first time. Genomic DNA for TCRB sequencing was isolated from EDTA blood with the DNeasy Blood and Tissue Kit. The data were obtained in a study of a mutant IDH1 vaccine in newly diagnosed glioma (dated by TCRdb to about 2021). About the full investigation: Eight vaccinations were administered to patients in weeks 1, 3, 5, 7, 11, 15, 19 and 23, corresponding to visits V03 through V10. In the chemotherapy-containing groups, vaccination started alongside temozolomide cycles, whereas in patients who had radiotherapy alone it started 4-6 weeks after radiotherapy. Of the approximately 35 treated patients, approximately 62% were male and around 40% were female, and the mean age was about 40 years. Before enrollment, most patients had been given radiochemotherapy with temozolomide as standard therapy, while the rest had received either radiotherapy alone or temozolomide alone. Peripheral blood was drawn at six visits: V03 (baseline), V05, V07, V10, V12 and V13. Longitudinal TCRB deep sequencing was performed for 25 to 30 treated patients wherever samples were available for exploratory analyses. Study-wide findings and limitations: The authors stated that sample limitations prevented analyses of patient blood samples from being reproduced. Pseudoprogression appeared unrelated to alterations in the top peripheral T cell clonotypes detected by TCRB sequencing. Selection of PBMC samples for TCRB deep sequencing was based on availability. Immune responses induced by the vaccine were seen in 90% to 95% of patients across multiple MHC alleles.

The source material was PBMCs, sampled from a glioma patient whose treatment included an IDH1 peptide vaccine. The receptor was isolated from a woman between 18 and 29 years old with glioma.

Here the CDR3 is given as CASSEMRTDYGYTF. The nucleotide sequence is given as TGTGCCAGCAGTGAGATGAGGACGGACTATGGCTACACCTTC. The rearrangement joined TRBV2 to TRBJ1-2; no D gene call is confident. The CDR3 runs 14 residues from the cysteine to the phenylalanine. Only CDR3 DNA is held: 42 bases, read in frame from base 1. At the junction V is shortened by 3 bases and J by 3 bases, with 11 bases in between. Reading the germline V gene gives CDR1 SNHLY and CDR2 FYNNEI.